One sample yielded the 22 T cell receptor beta chains listed below, sequenced in a study of T-cell reconstitution after alpha-beta-depleted transplantation in children (dated by TCRdb to the mid-2010s). Library preparation employed PCR. The sequencer listed for this sample is Illumina HiSeq 2500. TCR library preparation used molecular barcoding, with unique molecular identifiers applied to normalize quantification of the TCRbeta repertoire. TCRdb passed the public sequencing reads through fastp at Q25 and MiXCR, retaining productive beta sequences. Every distinct CDR3 protein forms one entry, paired with its most common genes and DNA. Present in this sample are about 500,000 distinct CDR3 sequences, around a third of which were seen just once. The ten largest account for more than 2% of the sample. Sequenced here: PBMCs from the stem cell graft donor, sampled from the stem cell graft. The receptors were sampled from a human donor who donated a stem cell graft to a child with aplastic anemia.

The V and J genes are TRBV5-1 and TRBJ2-1, with D possibly matching TRBD2 (6 bases). The germline V gene has CDR1 SGHRS and CDR2 YFSETQ. The CDR3 has 15 residues. Trimming stripped 3 bases from V and 4 bases from J, with 14 bases between. CDR3 nucleotide sequence: TGCGCCAGCAGCTCCATAGCGGAAACTTACAATGAGCAGTTCTTC. Its translation is CASSSIAETYNEQFF.

V gene TRBV19 combines with J gene TRBJ1-4, with 8 bases fitting TRBD1. The V segment lost 10 bases and the J segment 8 bases; nucleotides outside the gene matches: 12. Germline assignment: CDR1 LNHDA and CDR2 SQIVND (reference sequence). There are 14 residues in the CDR3. CDR3 in DNA: TGTGCCACCCAGAGGACAGGGCAACGAGAAAAACTGTTTTTT. It codes for CATQRTGQREKLFF.

There are many counts of this clonotype. The J gene is TRBJ1-1, the V gene TRBV5-1; 7 bases line up with TRBD1. CDR3 length: 14 amino acids. V was clipped by 2 bases and J by 3 bases; unmatched bases: 4. From germline, CDR1 is SGHRS and CDR2 YFSETQ. The CDR3 coding sequence is TGCGCCAGCAGCTTCAGGGGGACGGACACTGAAGCTTTCTTT. As protein: CASSFRGTDTEAFF.

Points on this clonotype: The DNA is omitted, as the CDR3 cannot be located on it reliably, and the CDR3 follows TCRdb's listing. The chain uses TRBV5-1 and TRBJ2-5. CDR1 is SGHRS, CDR2 YFSETQ, per germline. The CDR3 comprises 14 residues, both ends counted. The CDR3 sequence is CASSSSQLQETQYF.

The sample holds a few counts of this clonotype. V usage is TRBV12-3 or TRBV12-4 and J usage is TRBJ1-2, with D perhaps TRBD1 (6 bases). Trimming stripped 3 bases from V and 5 bases from J, with 19 bases between. This CDR3 spans 16 amino acids. CDR3 protein: CASSFSLAGADYGYTF. The DNA of the CDR3 is TGTGCCAGCAGTTTTTCTTTGGCAGGGGCGGATTATGGCTACACCTTC.

For the CDR3, the DNA is TGTGCCAGCAGCTTAATAATCGGCAGTGGTGAAGATACGCAGTATTTT. This codes for CASSLIIGSGEDTQYF. The chain uses TRBV7-3 and TRBJ2-3; D is ambiguous. From germline, CDR1 is SGHTA and CDR2 FQGTGA. The CDR3 totals 16 residues. Trimming left V 1 base short and J 5 bases short, with 16 bases between.

J is TRBJ2-1 and V is TRBV15, with 15 positions matching TRBD2. There are 16 residues in the CDR3. The germline V gene encodes CDR1 LNHNV and CDR2 YYDKDF (reference sequence). Trimming at V came to 1 base and at J to 6 bases, leaving 1 base not matched to a gene. This CDR3 is CATSRGTSGRANEQFF. The CDR3 coding sequence is TGTGCCACCAGCAGAGGGACTAGCGGGAGGGCCAATGAGCAGTTCTTC.

This clonotype turned up a few times. A read error may explain this, as a much larger clone is one base away. The chain uses TRBV29-1 and TRBJ2-1; D is uncertain. Germline CDR1 is SQVTM and CDR2 is ANQGSEA. This CDR3 is 11 amino acids long. Trimming cost V 2 bases and J 4 bases, with 3 bases left between them. The CDR3 bases are TGCAGCGTTGAAAATTACAATGAGCAGTTCTTC. Translated: CSVENYNEQFF.

The table lists this clonotype with a few counts. V usage is TRBV5-6 and J usage is TRBJ1-6; D gene uncertain. The germline V gene has CDR1 SGHDT and CDR2 YYEEEE. The germline V and J ends were trimmed by 4 bases and 7 bases, with 15 bases remaining between them. This CDR3 has 15 residues. The CDR3 loop is CASSPEARKNSPLHF. The CDR3 DNA reads as TGTGCCAGCAGCCCGGAGGCACGAAAGAATTCACCCCTCCACTTT.

The chain links TRBV15 to TRBJ2-5; D perhaps matches TRBD2 (6 bases). Trimming stripped 1 base from V and 1 base from J, with 7 bases between. Germline V gives CDR1 LNHNV, CDR2 YYDKDF (reference sequence). This CDR3 comprises 14 residues. CDR3 sequence: CATSRAGLQETQYF. The CDR3 DNA is TGTGCCACCAGCAGAGCGGGACTCCAAGAGACCCAGTACTTC. Complete variable domain (other parts from reference TRBV15 and TRBJ2-5): DAMVIQNPRYQVTQFGKPVTLSCSQTLNHNVMYWYQQKSSQAPKLLFHYYDKDFNNEADTPDNFQSRRPNTSFCFLDIRSPGLGDTAMYLCATSRAGLQETQYFGPGTRLLVL.

The chain couples TRBV12-3 or TRBV12-4 to TRBJ2-5, with D perhaps TRBD2 (6 bases). Between the trimmed V and J ends, which lost 5 bases and 7 bases, there was a span of 17 bases. The CDR3 runs to 14 residues. CDR3: CASSPTRLLGTQYF. For the CDR3, the DNA is TGTGCCAGCAGTCCGACTAGATTACTCGGGACCCAGTACTTC.

This clonotype was counted between two and nine times. This chain uses TRBV6-1 with TRBJ2-1; TRBD2 agrees at 11 bases. This CDR3 comprises 16 residues. V gave up 3 bases and J gave up 6 bases; unmatched junction bases: 7. In germline, CDR1 is MNHNS, CDR2 SASEGT. The CDR3 region has the DNA TGTGCCAGCAGTGAGAGATTAGCGGGAGGGCCCAATGAGCAGTTCTTC. Translated: CASSERLAGGPNEQFF.

The chain combines TRBV9 with TRBJ1-1; D is possibly TRBD1 (5 bases). CDR1 and CDR2 (germline): SGDLS, YYNGEE. V was shortened by 0 bases and J by 5 bases, with 17 bases between the two germline ends. The CDR3 runs to 16 residues. CDR3 nucleotide sequence: TGTGCCAGCAGCGTAGCGGTGGACACCAAAAGGACTGAAGCTTTCTTT. This sequence encodes CASSVAVDTKRTEAFF.

This CDR3 is CASSMTGSYEQYF. The DNA for the CDR3 is TGTGCCAGCAGCATGACAGGGTCCTACGAGCAGTACTTC. V usage is TRBV11-2 and J usage is TRBJ2-7, with TRBD1 identical over 7 bases. V lost 5 bases, J lost 1 base, and 2 bases stayed unmatched. Germline V CDR1 and CDR2: SGHAT, FQNNGV. The CDR3 has 13 residues. The full variable domain, completed using reference TRBV11-2 and TRBJ2-7, is EAGVAQSPRYKIIEKRQSVAFWCNPISGHATLYWYQQILGQGPKLLIQFQNNGVVDDSQLPKDRFSAERLKGVDSTLKIQPAKLEDSAVYLCASSMTGSYEQYFGPGTRLTVT.

This chain connects TRBV7-2 to TRBJ2-3; 10 bases align to TRBD2. J lost 3 bases, V lost 0 bases, and 9 bases had no gene match. CDR1 and CDR2 from the germline V gene are SGHTA and FQGNSA. This CDR3 is built from 18 residues. CDR3 loop: CASSLAISGRRLTDTQYF. In nucleotides, the CDR3 is TGTGCCAGCAGCTTAGCGATTAGCGGGAGGAGGTTGACAGATACGCAGTATTTT.

The chain is built from TRBV18 and TRBJ2-7; D is unresolved. CDR3 length equals 15 residues. V was pared by 2 bases and J by 7 bases, with 18 bases between. CDR1 and CDR2 (germline): KGHSH, LQKENI. In DNA, the CDR3 is TGTGCCAGCTCACCAACCAGGCCGGGCCTAGGAGAGCAGTACGTC. The encoded protein is CASSPTRPGLGEQYV.

The chain employs TRBV10-3 and TRBJ2-3; D might be TRBD2 (6 bases). Germline V gene data show CDR1 as ENHRY and CDR2 as SYGVKD. Deletions cut 6 bases from V and 2 bases from J, with 15 bases between. This CDR3 spans 15 amino acids. The CDR3 sequence: CAIRGRSGHTDTQYF. DNA of the CDR3: TGTGCCATCAGGGGGAGGTCTGGCCACACAGATACGCAGTATTTT.

The V call is TRBV10-3, the J call TRBJ2-1, with 9 bases fitting TRBD2. Germline assignment: CDR1 ENHRY and CDR2 SYGVKD. CDR3 length: 17 amino acids. V shed 4 bases, J shed 0 bases, and the junction held 7 bases outside the gene matches. CDR3 nucleotide sequence: TGTGCCATCAGTGCTGGAGCGGGGGGTCCCTCCTACAATGAGCAGTTCTTC. The encoded protein is CAISAGAGGPSYNEQFF.

This clonotype turned up a few times. DNA for the CDR3: TGCAGCGTTGAAAGACTAGCGGGGACTTACGAGCAGTACTTC. It yields the protein CSVERLAGTYEQYF. This chain uses TRBV29-1 with TRBJ2-7; 11 positions agree with TRBD2. V trimming: 2 bases; J trimming: 4 bases; junction bases outside the gene matches: 4. The germline V gene has CDR1 SQVTM and CDR2 ANQGSEA. The CDR3 is 14 amino acids.

The chain couples TRBV20-1 to TRBJ2-3; D ambiguous. The CDR3 has 14 amino acids. Trimming left V 3 bases short and J 6 bases short, with 16 bases between. Germline CDR1 DFQATT, CDR2 SNEGSKA (reference sequence). The CDR3, as DNA: TGCAGTGCTAGCCTCAGATCAGCCGGGGATACGCAGTATTTT. It specifies CSASLRSAGDTQYF.

The chain employs TRBV6-5 and TRBJ1-5; the D gene is possibly TRBD1 (5 bases). V was trimmed by 2 bases and J by 1 base, leaving 15 bases between them. This CDR3 region has 17 residues. CDR1 is MNHEY, CDR2 SVGAGI, per germline. The CDR3 coding sequence is TGTGCCAGCAGTTACGCCTATCCAGGGACCAGCAATCAGCCCCAGCATTTT. It translates to CASSYAYPGTSNQPQHF.

The V and J genes are TRBV12-3 or TRBV12-4 and TRBJ1-5; D gene uncertain. The CDR3 runs 14 residues. V gave up 5 bases and J gave up 2 bases, with 10 bases separating them. CDR3 sequence: CASSLTWGNQPQHF. DNA for the CDR3: TGTGCCAGCAGTCTCACTTGGGGCAATCAGCCCCAGCATTTT.